In this sample, the clone carrying this T cell receptor (beta chain) turned up a few times. Its specificity is not known. The sample originates from a study of CD8 T cells in ankylosing spondylitis. This CDR3 has 15 residues. J gave up 6 bases and V 4 bases, and 8 bases lay outside the gene matches. Looked up from germline, CDR1 is SGHTA and CDR2 is FQGNSA. Study-wide results and caveats: Within peripheral blood, clones linked to disease were CD8+ and relatively rare. Ankylosing spondylitis blood appeared to carry a characteristic TCR beta motif of roughly eight highly homologous variants. In ankylosing spondylitis patients, matched synovial fluid reportedly showed significant enrichment of disease-linked clones. Certain motif variants had earlier been reported in reactive arthritis synovial fluid and blood.

TCRdb re-derived calls from the 5' RACE reads in MiXCR, one entry per CDR3 protein. The sample includes hundreds of thousands of distinct CDR3 sequences, 12% of them seen just once. V is TRBV7-2 and J is TRBJ1-5; 8 bases agree with TRBD1. The receptor was isolated from a male donor with ankylosing spondylitis. The sample comprised blood, either unsorted or a sorted T cell fraction (not recorded which). CDR3 amino acids: CASSSGQGIGQPQHF. CDR3 sequence (DNA): TGTGCCAGCAGCTCCGGACAGGGCATAGGTCAGCCCCAGCATTTT.